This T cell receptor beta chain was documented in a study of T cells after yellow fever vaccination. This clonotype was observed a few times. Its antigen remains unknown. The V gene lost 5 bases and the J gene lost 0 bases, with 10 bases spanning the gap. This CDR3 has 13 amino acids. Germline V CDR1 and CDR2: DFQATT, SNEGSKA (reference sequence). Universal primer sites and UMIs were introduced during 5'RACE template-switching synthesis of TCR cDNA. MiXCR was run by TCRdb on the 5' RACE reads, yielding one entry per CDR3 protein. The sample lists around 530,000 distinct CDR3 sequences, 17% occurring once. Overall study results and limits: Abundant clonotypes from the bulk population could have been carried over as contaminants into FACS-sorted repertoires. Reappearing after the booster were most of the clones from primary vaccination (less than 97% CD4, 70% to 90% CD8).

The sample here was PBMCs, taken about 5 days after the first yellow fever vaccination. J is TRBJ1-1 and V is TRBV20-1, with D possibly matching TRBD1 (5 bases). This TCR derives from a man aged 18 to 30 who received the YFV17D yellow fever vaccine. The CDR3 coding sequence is TGCAGTGCTCCGACAGCTTTGAACACTGAAGCTTTCTTT. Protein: CSAPTALNTEAFF.